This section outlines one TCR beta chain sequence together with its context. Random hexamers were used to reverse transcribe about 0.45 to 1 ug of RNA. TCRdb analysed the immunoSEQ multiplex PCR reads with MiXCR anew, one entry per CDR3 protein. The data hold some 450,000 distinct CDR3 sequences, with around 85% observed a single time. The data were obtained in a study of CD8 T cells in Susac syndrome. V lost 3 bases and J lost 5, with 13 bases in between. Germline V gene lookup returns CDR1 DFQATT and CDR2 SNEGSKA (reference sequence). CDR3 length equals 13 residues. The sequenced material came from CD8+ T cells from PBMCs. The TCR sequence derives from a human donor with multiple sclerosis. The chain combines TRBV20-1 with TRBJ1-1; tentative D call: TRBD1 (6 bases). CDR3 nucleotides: TGCAGTGCTAGTTATCAGGGGCTTACTGAAGCTTTCTTT. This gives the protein CSASYQGLTEAFF.